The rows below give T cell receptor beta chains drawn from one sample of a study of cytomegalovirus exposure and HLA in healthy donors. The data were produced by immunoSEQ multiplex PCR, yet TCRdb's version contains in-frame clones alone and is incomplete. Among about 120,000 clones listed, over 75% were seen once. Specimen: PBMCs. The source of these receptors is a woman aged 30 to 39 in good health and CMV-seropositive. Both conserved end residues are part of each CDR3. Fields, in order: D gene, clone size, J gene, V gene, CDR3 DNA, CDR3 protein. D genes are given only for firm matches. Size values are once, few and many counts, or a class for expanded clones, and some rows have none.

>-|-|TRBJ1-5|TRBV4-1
TGCGCCAGCAGCCAACAGGAAACCTTCAATCAGCCCCAGCATTTT
CASSQQETFNQPQHF
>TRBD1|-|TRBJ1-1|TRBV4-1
TGCGCCAGCAGCCAAATTTTCAGGGGGCGACGGGGAGACACTGAAGCTTTCTTT
CASSQIFRGRRGDTEAFF
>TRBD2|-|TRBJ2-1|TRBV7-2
TGTGCCAGCAGCTGGACTAGCGGACATTACAATGAGCAGTTCTTC
CASSWTSGHYNEQFF
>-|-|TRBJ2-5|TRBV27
TGTGCCAGCAGTCCTATTCAGGGGACCCAGTACTTC
CASSPIQGTQYF
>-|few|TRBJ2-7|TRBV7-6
TGTGCCAGCAGCTCCCGCCCGGGATCCTACGAGCAGTACTTC
CASSSRPGSYEQYF
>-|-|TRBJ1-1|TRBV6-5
TGTGCCAGCTCATCCCCCACTGAAGCTTTCTTT
CASSSPTEAFF
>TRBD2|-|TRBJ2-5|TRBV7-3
TGTGCCAGCAGCTCCTGGAGCGGGGGGGCGGCCGGTACCCAGTACTTC
CASSSWSGGAAGTQYF
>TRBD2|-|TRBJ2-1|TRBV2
TGTGCCAGAGAAAGGGGACTAGCGGGAGTTGAGGATGAGCAGTTCTTC
CARERGLAGVEDEQFF
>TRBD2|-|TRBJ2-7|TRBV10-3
TGTGCCATCAGTGGGTCTAGCGGGAGGGCTATTTCCTACGAGCAGTACTTC
CAISGSSGRAISYEQYF
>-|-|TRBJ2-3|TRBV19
TGTGCCAGTAGTATGGCGGGGGCGAGTACGCAGTATTTT
CASSMAGASTQYF
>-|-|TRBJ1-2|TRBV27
TGTGCCAGCAGTCCGCAGACAGGCCCTAACTATGGCTACACCTTC
CASSPQTGPNYGYTF
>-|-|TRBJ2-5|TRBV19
TGTGCCAGTAGCGATCCCCCCAGCGGGACCCAGTACTTC
CASSDPPSGTQYF
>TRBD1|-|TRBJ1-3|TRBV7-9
TGTGCCAGCAGCTTAGGACTACAGGGGACGGGCTCTGGAAACACCATATATTTT
CASSLGLQGTGSGNTIYF
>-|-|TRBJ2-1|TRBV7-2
TGTGCCAGCAGCCCCGGGACACGTTCCTACAATGAGCAGTTCTTC
CASSPGTRSYNEQFF
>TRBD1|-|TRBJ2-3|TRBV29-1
TGCAGCGGTGGACAGGGGGCTGCGGATACGCAGTATTTT
CSGGQGAADTQYF
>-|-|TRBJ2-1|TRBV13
TGTGCCAGCAGCTTAGGTGGCCCGAACTCCTACAATGAGCAGTTCTTC
CASSLGGPNSYNEQFF
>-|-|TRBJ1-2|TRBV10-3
TGTGCCATCAGTGAGTCTGGCAGGGGCTATGGCTACACCTTC
CAISESGRGYGYTF
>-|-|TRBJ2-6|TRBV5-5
TGTGCCAGCAGCTTGGCTGGGCAAAACTCTGGGGCCAACGTCCTGACTTTC
CASSLAGQNSGANVLTF
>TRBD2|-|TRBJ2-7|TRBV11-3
TGTGCCAGCAGCGTACCCGGGACTAACCCCTCCTACGAGCAGTACTTC
CASSVPGTNPSYEQYF
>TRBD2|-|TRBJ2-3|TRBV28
TGTGCCAGTTATGGGAGGGCCATGGGAGATACGCAGTATTTT
CASYGRAMGDTQYF
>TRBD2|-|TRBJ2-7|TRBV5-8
TGTGCCAGCAGCTTGGCCCTCGGGGGGTCATTCTACGAGCAGTACTTC
CASSLALGGSFYEQYF
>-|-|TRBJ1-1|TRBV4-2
TGTGCCAGCAGTCAAGCGGGTCTTGAAGCTTTCTTT
CASSQAGLEAFF
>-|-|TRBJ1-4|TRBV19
TGTGCCAGTAGTCGGCCTTGGGGAGCAACTAATGAAAAACTGTTTTTT
CASSRPWGATNEKLFF
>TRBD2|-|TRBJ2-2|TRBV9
TGTGCCAGCAGCGTGGGACTAGCGGGAGGGGAGCTGTTTTTT
CASSVGLAGGELFF
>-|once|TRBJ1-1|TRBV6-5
TGTGCCAGCGGGGCATCGTCAGGGAACACTGAAGCTTTCTTT
CASGASSGNTEAFF
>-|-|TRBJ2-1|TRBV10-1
TGCGCCAGCAGCTCCGTCCTGGGGGGTGAGCAGTTCTTC
CASSSVLGGEQFF
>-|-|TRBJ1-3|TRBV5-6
TGTGCCAGCAGACCCGGGACTTCGGGAAACACCATATATTTT
CASRPGTSGNTIYF
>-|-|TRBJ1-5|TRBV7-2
TGTGCCAGCAGCTTAAACAGTATGGGCAATCAGCCCCAGCATTTT
CASSLNSMGNQPQHF
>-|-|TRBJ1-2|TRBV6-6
TGTGCCAGCATGGAGACGGATGATTATGGCTACACCTTC
CASMETDDYGYTF
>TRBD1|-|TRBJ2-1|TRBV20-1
TGCGGACAGGGGGCCGACAATGAGCAGTTCTTC
CGQGADNEQFF
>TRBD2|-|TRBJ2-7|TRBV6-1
TGTGCCAGCAGTGCGTTCGGGACTAGCGGGCTCGTCGTCCACGAGCAGTACTTC
CASSAFGTSGLVVHEQYF
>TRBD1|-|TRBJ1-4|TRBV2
TGCGCCAGCAGTGACAGGGAAGAAAAACTGTTTTTT
CASSDREEKLFF
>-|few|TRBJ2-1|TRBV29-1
TGCAGCGTTCAGACTAGTAGCGTCTTCGATGAGCAGTTCTTC
CSVQTSSVFDEQFF
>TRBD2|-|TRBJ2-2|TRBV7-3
TGTGCCAGCAGCTTAAATCCGGCGGGAGGGGGCACCGGGGAGCTGTTTTTT
CASSLNPAGGGTGELFF
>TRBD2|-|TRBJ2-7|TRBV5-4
TGTGCCAGCAGCTTCCGCCGGGCTAGCGGGGACTACGAGCAGTACTTC
CASSFRRASGDYEQYF
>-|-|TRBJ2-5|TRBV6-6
TGTGCCAGCATGTCGGTCCAAGAGACCCAGTACTTC
CASMSVQETQYF
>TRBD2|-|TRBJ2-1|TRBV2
TGTGCCAGCAGTCCAACGGGGGGGGACTACAATGAGCAGTTCTTC
CASSPTGGDYNEQFF
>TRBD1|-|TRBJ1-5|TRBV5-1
TGCGCCAGCAGCCAAACAGGGGGCAATCAGCCCCAGCATTTT
CASSQTGGNQPQHF
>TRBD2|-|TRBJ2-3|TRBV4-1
TGCGCCAGCAGCCGCCAGAACGGGGGGGCCGGAGATACGCAGTATTTT
CASSRQNGGAGDTQYF
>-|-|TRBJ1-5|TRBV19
TGTGCCAGTAGTACTCGACAGGCTTATAGCAATCAGCCCCAGCATTTT
CASSTRQAYSNQPQHF
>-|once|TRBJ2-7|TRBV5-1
TGCGCCAGCAGCTTGGTACAGCCTTCCTACGAGCAGTACTTC
CASSLVQPSYEQYF
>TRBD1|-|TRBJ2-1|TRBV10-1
TGCGCCAGCACCAATGGAGGGACAGGGATGCTTAATGAGCAGTTCTTC
CASTNGGTGMLNEQFF
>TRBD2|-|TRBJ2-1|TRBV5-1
TGCGCCAGCAGCTGGCCGGGGACTAGCGGGGGGTCTCAGTACAATGAGCAGTTCTTC
CASSWPGTSGGSQYNEQFF
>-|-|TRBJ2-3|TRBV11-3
TGTGCCAGCAGCTTAGTCCACGGAGATACGCAGTATTTT
CASSLVHGDTQYF